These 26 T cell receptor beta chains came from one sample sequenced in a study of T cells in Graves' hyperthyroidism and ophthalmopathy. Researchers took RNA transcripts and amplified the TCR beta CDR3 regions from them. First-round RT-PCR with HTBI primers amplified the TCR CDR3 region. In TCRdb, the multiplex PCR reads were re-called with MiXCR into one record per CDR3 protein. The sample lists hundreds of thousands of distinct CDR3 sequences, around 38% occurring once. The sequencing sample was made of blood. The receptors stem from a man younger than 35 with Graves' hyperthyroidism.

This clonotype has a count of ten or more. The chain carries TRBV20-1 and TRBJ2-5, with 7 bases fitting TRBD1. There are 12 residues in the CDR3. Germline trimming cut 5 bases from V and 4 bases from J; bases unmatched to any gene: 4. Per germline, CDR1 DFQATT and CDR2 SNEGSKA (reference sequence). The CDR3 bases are TGCAGTGCTGTGGGACAGCTAGAGACCCAGTACTTC. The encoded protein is CSAVGQLETQYF.

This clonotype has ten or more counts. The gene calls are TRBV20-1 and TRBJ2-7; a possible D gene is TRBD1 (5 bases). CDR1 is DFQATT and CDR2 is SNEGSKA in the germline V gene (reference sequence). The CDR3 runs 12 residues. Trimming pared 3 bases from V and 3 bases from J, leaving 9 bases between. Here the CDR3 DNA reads TGCAGTGCTAGTTCCAGGGTCTACGAGCAGTACTTC. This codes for CSASSRVYEQYF.

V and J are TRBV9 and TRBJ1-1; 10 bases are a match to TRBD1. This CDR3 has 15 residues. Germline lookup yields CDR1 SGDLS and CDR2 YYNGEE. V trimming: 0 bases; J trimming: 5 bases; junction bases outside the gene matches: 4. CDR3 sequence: CASSVGTGGRTEAFF. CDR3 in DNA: TGTGCCAGCAGCGTAGGGACAGGGGGAAGGACTGAAGCTTTCTTT.

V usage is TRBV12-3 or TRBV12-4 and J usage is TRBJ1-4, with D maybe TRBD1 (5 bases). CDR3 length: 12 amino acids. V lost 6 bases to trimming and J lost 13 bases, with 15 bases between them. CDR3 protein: CASSFPGGGLFF. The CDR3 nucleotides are TGTGCCAGCAGCTTCCCTGGGGGAGGACTGTTTTTT.

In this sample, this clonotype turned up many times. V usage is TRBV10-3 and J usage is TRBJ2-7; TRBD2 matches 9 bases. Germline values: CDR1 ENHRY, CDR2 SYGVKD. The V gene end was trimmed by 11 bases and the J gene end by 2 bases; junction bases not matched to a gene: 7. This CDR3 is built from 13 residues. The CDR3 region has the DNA TGTGCCGTTCGGACTAGCGACACCTACGAGCAGTACTTC. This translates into CAVRTSDTYEQYF.

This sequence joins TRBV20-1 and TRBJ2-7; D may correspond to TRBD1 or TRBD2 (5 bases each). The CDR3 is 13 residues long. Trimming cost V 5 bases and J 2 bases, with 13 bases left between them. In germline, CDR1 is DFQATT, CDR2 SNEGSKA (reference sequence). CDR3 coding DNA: TGCAGTGCTCCCGGGACGGACCCCTACGAGCAGTACTTC. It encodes CSAPGTDPYEQYF.

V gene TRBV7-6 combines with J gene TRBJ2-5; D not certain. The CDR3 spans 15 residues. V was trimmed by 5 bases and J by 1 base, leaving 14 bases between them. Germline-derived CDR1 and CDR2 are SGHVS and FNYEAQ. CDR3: CASSQDRTVQETQYF. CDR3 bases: TGTGCCAGCAGCCAAGATAGGACGGTCCAAGAGACCCAGTACTTC.

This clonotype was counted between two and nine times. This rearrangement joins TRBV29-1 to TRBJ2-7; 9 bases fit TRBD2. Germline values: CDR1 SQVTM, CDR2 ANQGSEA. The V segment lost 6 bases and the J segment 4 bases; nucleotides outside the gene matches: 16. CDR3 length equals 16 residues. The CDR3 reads CSVDHLAGSFVYEQYF. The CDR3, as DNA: TGCAGCGTGGACCATCTAGCGGGATCTTTCGTGTACGAGCAGTACTTC.

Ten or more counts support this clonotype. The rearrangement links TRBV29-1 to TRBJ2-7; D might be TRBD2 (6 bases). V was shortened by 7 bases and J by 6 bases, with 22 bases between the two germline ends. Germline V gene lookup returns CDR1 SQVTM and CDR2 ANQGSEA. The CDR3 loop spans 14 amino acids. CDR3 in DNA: TGCAGCGCCCAACAGCCGTTCCTCGGGGGCGAGCAGTACTTC. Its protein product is CSAQQPFLGGEQYF.

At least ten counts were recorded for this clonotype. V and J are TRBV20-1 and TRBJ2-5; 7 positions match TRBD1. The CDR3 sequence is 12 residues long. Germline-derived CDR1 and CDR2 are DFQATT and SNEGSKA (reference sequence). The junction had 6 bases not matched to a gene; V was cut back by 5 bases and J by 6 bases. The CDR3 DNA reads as TGCAGTGCTGAACAGGGGTGGCAGACCCAGTACTTC. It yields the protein CSAEQGWQTQYF.

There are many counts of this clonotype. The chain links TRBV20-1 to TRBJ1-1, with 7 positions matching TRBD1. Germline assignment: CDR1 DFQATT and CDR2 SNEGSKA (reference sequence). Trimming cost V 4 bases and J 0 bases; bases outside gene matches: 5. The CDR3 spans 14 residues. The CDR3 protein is CSANKRGLNTEAFF. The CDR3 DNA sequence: TGCAGTGCTAACAAAAGGGGGCTGAACACTGAAGCTTTCTTT.

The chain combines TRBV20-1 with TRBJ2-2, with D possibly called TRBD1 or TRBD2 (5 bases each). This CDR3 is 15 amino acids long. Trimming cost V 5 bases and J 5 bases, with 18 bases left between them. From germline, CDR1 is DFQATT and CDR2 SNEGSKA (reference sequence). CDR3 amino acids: CSAYTAGTETGELFF. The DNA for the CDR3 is TGCAGTGCTTACACCGCCGGGACGGAGACCGGGGAGCTGTTTTTT.

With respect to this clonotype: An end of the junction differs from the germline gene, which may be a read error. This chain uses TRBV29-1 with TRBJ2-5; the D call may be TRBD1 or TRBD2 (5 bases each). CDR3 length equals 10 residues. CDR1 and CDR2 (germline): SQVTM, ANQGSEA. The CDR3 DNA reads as TGCAGCCTAAGAGGGGAGACTCAGTACTTC. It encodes CSLRGETQYF.

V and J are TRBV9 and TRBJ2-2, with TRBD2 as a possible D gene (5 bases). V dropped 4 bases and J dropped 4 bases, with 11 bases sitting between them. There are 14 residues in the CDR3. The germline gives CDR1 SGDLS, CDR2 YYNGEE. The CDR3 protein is CASSSLRVTGELFF. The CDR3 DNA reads TGTGCCAGCAGCTCTTTGCGGGTCACCGGGGAGCTGTTTTTT.

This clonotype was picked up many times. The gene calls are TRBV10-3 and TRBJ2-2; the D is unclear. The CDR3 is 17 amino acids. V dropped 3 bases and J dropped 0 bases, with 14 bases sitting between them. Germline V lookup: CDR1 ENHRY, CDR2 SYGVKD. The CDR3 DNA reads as TGTGCCATCAGTGACCCGGGCACTGGCGCGAACACCGGGGAGCTGTTTTTT. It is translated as CAISDPGTGANTGELFF.

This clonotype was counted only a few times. Here the CDR3 DNA reads TGTGCCAGCGGGGATTGGCGCCAAGAGACCCAGTACTTC. This codes for CASGDWRQETQYF. The rearrangement joins TRBV7-9 to TRBJ2-5; D is unresolved. Trimming left V 8 bases short and J 1 base short, with 11 bases between. CDR1 SEHNR and CDR2 FQNEAQ come from the germline V gene (reference sequence). The CDR3 is 13 amino acids.

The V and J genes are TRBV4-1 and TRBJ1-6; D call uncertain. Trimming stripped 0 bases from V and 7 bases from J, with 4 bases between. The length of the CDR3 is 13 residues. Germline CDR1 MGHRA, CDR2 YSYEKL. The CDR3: CASSQEVNSPLHF. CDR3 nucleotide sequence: TGCGCCAGCAGCCAAGAAGTAAATTCACCCCTCCACTTT.

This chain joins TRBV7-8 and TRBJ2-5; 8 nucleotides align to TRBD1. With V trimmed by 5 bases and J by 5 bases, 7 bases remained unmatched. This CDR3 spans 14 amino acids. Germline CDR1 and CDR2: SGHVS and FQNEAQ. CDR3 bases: TGTGCCAGCAGCCCCCGGACAGGGTCGGAGACCCAGTACTTC. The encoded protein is CASSPRTGSETQYF.

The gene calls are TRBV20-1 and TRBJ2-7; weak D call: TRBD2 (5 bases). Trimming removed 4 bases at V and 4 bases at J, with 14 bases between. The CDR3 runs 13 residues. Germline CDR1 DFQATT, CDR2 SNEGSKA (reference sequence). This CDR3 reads CSATFGIGYEQYF. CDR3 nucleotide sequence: TGCAGTGCTACGTTCGGGATTGGATACGAGCAGTACTTC.

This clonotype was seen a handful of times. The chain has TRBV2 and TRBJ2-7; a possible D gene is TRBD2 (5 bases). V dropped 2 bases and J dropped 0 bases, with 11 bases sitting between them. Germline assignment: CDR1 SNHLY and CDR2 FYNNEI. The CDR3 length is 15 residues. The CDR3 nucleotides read TGTGCCAGCAGTGAATTAGAGGAGGACTCCTACGAGCAGTACTTC. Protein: CASSELEEDSYEQYF.

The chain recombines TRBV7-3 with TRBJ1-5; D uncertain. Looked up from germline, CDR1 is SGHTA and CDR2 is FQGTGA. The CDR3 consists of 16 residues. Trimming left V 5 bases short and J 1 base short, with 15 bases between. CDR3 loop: CASSPRAPISNQPQHF. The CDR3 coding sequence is TGTGCCAGCAGCCCCCGTGCGCCTATCAGCAATCAGCCCCAGCATTTT.

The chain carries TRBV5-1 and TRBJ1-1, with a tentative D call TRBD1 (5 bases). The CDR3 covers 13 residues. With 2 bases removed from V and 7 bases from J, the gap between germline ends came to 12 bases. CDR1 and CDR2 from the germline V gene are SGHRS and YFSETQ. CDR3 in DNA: TGCGCCAGCAGCTTCACAGGAGGCGGTGAAGCTTTCTTT. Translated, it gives CASSFTGGGEAFF.

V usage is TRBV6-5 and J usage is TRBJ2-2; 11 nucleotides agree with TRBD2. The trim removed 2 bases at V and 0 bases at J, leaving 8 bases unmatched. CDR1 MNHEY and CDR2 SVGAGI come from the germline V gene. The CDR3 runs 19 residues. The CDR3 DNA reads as TGTGCCAGCAGTTACGGCAGTCTAGCGGGAGGTTCGAACACCGGGGAGCTGTTTTTT. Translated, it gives CASSYGSLAGGSNTGELFF.

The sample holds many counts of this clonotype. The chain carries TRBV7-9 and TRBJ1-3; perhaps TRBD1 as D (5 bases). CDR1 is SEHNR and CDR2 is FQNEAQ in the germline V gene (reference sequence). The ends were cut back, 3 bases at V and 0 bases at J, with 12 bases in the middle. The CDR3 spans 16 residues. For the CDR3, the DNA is TGTGCCAGCAGCTTCGGCAGGGAAAGCTCTGGAAACACCATATATTTT. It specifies CASSFGRESSGNTIYF.

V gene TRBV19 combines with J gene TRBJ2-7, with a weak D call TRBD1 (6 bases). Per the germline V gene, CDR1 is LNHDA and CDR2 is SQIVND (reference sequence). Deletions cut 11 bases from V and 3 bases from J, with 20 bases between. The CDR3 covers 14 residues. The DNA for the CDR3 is TGTGCCTGGAGTGTACAGGGAAGAAACTACGAGCAGTACTTC. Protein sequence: CAWSVQGRNYEQYF. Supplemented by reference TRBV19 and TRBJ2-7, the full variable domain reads DGGITQSPKYLFRKEGQNVTLSCEQNLNHDAMYWYRQDPGQGLRLIYYSQIVNDFQKGDIAEGYSVSREKKESFPLTVTSAQKNPTAFYLCAWSVQGRNYEQYFGPGTRLTVT.

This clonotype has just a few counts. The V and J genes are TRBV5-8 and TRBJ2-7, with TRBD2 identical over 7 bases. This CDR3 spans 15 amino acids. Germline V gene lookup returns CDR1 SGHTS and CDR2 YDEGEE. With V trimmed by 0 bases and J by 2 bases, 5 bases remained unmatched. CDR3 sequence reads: CASSLAGGSPYEQYF. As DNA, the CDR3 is TGTGCCAGCAGCTTGGCCGGGGGGTCCCCCTACGAGCAGTACTTC.